The 20 T cell receptor beta chains in this list originate from one sample, sequenced in a study of blood T cells in healthy people across ages. PCR was performed a second time for about 6 to 12 cycles using a sample-barcoded 5' primer and a J-beta primer mix. In TCRdb, the 5' RACE reads were re-called with MiXCR into one record per CDR3 protein. The data show over a million distinct CDR3 sequences, about 45% seen once. The sample taken for sequencing was blood. All receptors derive from a woman between 18 and 30 years old in good health.

The chain uses TRBV11-2 and TRBJ2-4; tentative D call: TRBD1 (6 bases). The tail of the sequence fits TRBJ2-7 better, so the J call may be wrong. This CDR3 has 16 amino acids. From germline, CDR1 is SGHAT and CDR2 FQNNGV. As DNA, the CDR3 is TGTGCCAGCAGCTTAGGTACAGGGTGGATCACCTACGAGCAGTACTTC. Translation gives CASSLGTGWITYEQYF.

V is TRBV4-1 and J is TRBJ1-2; no firm D call. Germline CDR1 is MGHRA and CDR2 is YSYEKL. Trimming pared 2 bases from V and 0 bases from J, leaving 16 bases between. The CDR3 sequence is 17 residues long. CDR3 bases: TGCGCCAGCAGCCAACGGCCTCCCCAACTAGCTAACTATGGCTACACCTTC. Its translation is CASSQRPPQLANYGYTF.

V and J are TRBV7-2 and TRBJ1-4, with TRBD1 as a possible D gene (6 bases). Looked up from germline, CDR1 is SGHTA and CDR2 is FQGNSA. This CDR3 has 15 residues. Between the trimmed V and J ends, which lost 5 bases and 3 bases, there was a span of 13 bases. CDR3: CASSIQGMANEKLFF. As DNA, the CDR3 is TGTGCCAGCAGCATCCAGGGGATGGCTAATGAAAAACTGTTTTTT.

The rearrangement joins TRBV30 to TRBJ1-6, with D possibly being TRBD1 (5 bases). The CDR3 totals 14 residues. Germline loops: CDR1 GTSNPN, CDR2 SVGIG (reference sequence). Trimming shortened V by 2 bases and J by 11 bases, and 16 bases separated the two germline ends. The CDR3 is CAWSTGYTVAPLHF. As DNA, the CDR3 is TGTGCCTGGAGTACAGGTTATACAGTTGCACCCCTCCACTTT.

The rearrangement uses TRBV6-5 and TRBJ2-3; no clear D gene. V was trimmed by 3 bases and J by 3 bases, leaving 7 bases between them. CDR3 length: 13 residues. CDR1 and CDR2 (germline): MNHEY, SVGAGI. CDR3: CASSYWSTDTQYF. The DNA for the CDR3 is TGTGCCAGCAGTTATTGGTCTACAGATACGCAGTATTTT.

This clonotype has only a few counts. V usage is TRBV20-1 and J usage is TRBJ2-1; TRBD2 aligns across 11 bases. The CDR3 has 14 residues. The junction had 9 bases not matched to a gene; V was cut back by 6 bases and J by 8 bases. The germline gives CDR1 DFQATT, CDR2 SNEGSKA (reference sequence). The CDR3 DNA sequence: TGCAGTGCGGATATAGCGGGAGGGCGCGATGAGCAGTTCTTC. This translates into CSADIAGGRDEQFF.

In this sample, this clonotype turned up once. This chain connects TRBV20-1 to TRBJ1-6; D perhaps matches TRBD1 (5 bases). This CDR3 has 12 amino acids. The V end was cut by 4 bases, the J end by 6 bases, with 7 bases between. CDR1 DFQATT and CDR2 SNEGSKA come from the germline V gene (reference sequence). Here the CDR3 reads CSATQVNSPLHF. The CDR3, as DNA: TGCAGTGCTACACAGGTTAATTCACCCCTCCACTTT.

This chain joins TRBV20-1 and TRBJ1-6; no clear D. CDR1 and CDR2 from the germline V gene are DFQATT and SNEGSKA (reference sequence). The V and J ends lost 2 bases and 0 bases respectively, with 5 bases between them. The length of the CDR3 is 14 residues. The CDR3 DNA reads as TGCAGTGCTAGATTGGGCTCCTATAATTCACCCCTCCACTTT. Its protein product is CSARLGSYNSPLHF.

This chain joins TRBV29-1 and TRBJ2-1, with no clear D. Trimming removed 2 bases at V and 4 bases at J, with 9 bases between. The CDR3 is made up of 13 amino acids. Germline V gives CDR1 SQVTM, CDR2 ANQGSEA. The CDR3 spells CSVEQALYNEQFF. CDR3 nucleotides: TGCAGCGTTGAACAAGCCCTATACAATGAGCAGTTCTTC.

A single count supports this clonotype. The chain has TRBV7-9 and TRBJ1-5; D is unresolved. CDR1 SEHNR and CDR2 FQNEAQ come from the germline V gene (reference sequence). The CDR3 is made up of 15 amino acids. The V gene lost 3 bases and the J gene lost 0 bases, with 9 bases spanning the gap. The DNA of the CDR3 is TGTGCCAGCAGCTTTGGTCACCATAGCAATCAGCCCCAGCATTTT. Its translation: CASSFGHHSNQPQHF.

The chain carries TRBV10-3 and TRBJ2-1, with TRBD2 identical over 10 bases. This CDR3 is built from 17 residues. The germline CDR1 and CDR2 sequences are ENHRY and SYGVKD. The ends lost 2 bases at V and 2 bases at J; junction bases unmatched: 6. The CDR3: CAISEPSGSEAYNEQFF. Here the CDR3 DNA reads TGTGCCATCAGTGAGCCTAGCGGGAGTGAGGCCTACAATGAGCAGTTCTTC.

This clonotype has a single count. The chain combines TRBV9 with TRBJ2-3; D call uncertain. V was pared by 1 base and J by 6 bases, with 15 bases between. Per the germline V gene, CDR1 is SGDLS and CDR2 is YYNGEE. CDR3 length: 15 residues. The CDR3 DNA reads TGTGCCAGCAGCGTAAGAGGCCTATCGGATGATACGCAGTATTTT. It yields the protein CASSVRGLSDDTQYF.

This clonotype appeared a few times. The V and J genes are TRBV20-1 and TRBJ1-5; D is undetermined. Germline V CDR1 and CDR2: DFQATT, SNEGSKA (reference sequence). The CDR3 has 15 residues. Trimming pared 3 bases from V and 2 bases from J, leaving 14 bases between. CDR3 sequence reads: CSARKQEGGNQPQHF. DNA for the CDR3: TGCAGTGCTAGGAAGCAGGAAGGTGGCAATCAGCCCCAGCATTTT.

CDR3 amino acids: CASSPGGAAQHQETQYF. CDR3 coding DNA: TGTGCCAGCAGTCCGGGGGGCGCGGCCCAGCACCAAGAGACCCAGTACTTC. The chain has TRBV6-1 and TRBJ2-5, with D maybe TRBD2 (7 bases). The V gene's germline CDR1 is MNHNS and CDR2 SASEGT. This CDR3 has 17 residues. The V and J ends lost 5 bases and 0 bases respectively, with 19 bases between them.

DNA for the CDR3: TGTGCCAGCAGCTTCGGGTTGAGACAGAATAACTATGGCTACACCTTC. It yields the protein CASSFGLRQNNYGYTF. The chain combines TRBV7-9 with TRBJ1-2, with D maybe TRBD1 (5 bases). V was shortened by 3 bases and J by 1 base, with 15 bases between the two germline ends. This CDR3 has 16 residues. The V gene's germline CDR1 is SEHNR and CDR2 FQNEAQ (reference sequence).

In nucleotides, the CDR3 is TGTGCCAGCAGCCCCCAACCCGGGATTAGGGAAAAACTGTTTTTT. Protein sequence: CASSPQPGIREKLFF. This chain links TRBV9 with TRBJ1-4; D call uncertain. Trimming pared 4 bases from V and 8 bases from J, leaving 18 bases between. This CDR3 is 15 amino acids long. CDR1 is SGDLS, CDR2 YYNGEE, per germline.

This chain joins TRBV7-3 and TRBJ2-1; D remains ambiguous. CDR1 and CDR2 (germline): SGHTA, FQGTGA. The V and J ends lost 0 bases and 10 bases respectively, with 10 bases between them. This CDR3 has 13 amino acids. CDR3 region: CASSLTQNYEQFF. CDR3 nucleotide sequence: TGTGCCAGCAGCTTAACCCAAAACTACGAGCAGTTCTTC.

This clonotype was seen only a few times. The DNA for the CDR3 is TGTGCCAGTAGTCCTGAACGGAGCTCCTACAATGAGCAGTACTTC. It is translated as CASSPERSSYNEQYF. The rearrangement joins TRBV19 to TRBJ2-1; D call uncertain. Gene TRBJ2-7 matches the end of the DNA better, so the J call may be wrong. The CDR3 consists of 15 residues. The germline V gene has CDR1 LNHDA and CDR2 SQIVND (reference sequence).

With regard to this clonotype: An end of the junction differs from the germline gene, which may be a read error. The J gene is TRBJ2-3, the V gene TRBV12-3 or TRBV12-4, with a tentative D call TRBD2 (6 bases). This CDR3 comprises 12 residues. DNA of the CDR3: TGTGCCAGCTCGACTAGTACAGGTACGCAGTATTTT. It is translated as CASSTSTGTQYF.

The gene calls are TRBV5-4 and TRBJ2-1; 8 bases map to TRBD1. The germline V gene has CDR1 SGHNT and CDR2 YYREEE (reference sequence). This CDR3 has 16 amino acids. V was clipped by 4 bases and J by 9 bases; unmatched bases: 15. The CDR3, as DNA: TGTGCCAGCAGCACAGGGACAGGAGGAGTAGAAACTGAGCAGTTCTTC. It codes for CASSTGTGGVETEQFF.